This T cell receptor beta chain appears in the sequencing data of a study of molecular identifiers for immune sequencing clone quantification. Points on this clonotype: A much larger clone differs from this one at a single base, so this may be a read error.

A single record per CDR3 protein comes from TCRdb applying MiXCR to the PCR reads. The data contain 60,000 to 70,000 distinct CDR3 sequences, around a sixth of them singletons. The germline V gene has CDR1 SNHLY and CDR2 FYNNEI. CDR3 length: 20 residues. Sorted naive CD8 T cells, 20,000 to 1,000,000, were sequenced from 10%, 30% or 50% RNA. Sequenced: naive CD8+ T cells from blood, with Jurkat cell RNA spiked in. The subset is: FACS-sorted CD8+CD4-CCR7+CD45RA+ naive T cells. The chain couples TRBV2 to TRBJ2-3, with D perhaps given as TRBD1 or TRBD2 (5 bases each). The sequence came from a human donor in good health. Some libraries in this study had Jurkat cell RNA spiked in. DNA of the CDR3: TGTGCCAGCACTTCCGGCCGGGGCCCCTCCCTTAACTCTAGCACAAATACGCAGTATTTT. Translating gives CASTSGRGPSLNSSTNTQYF.